This T cell receptor (beta chain) comes out of a study of OX40 agonist ivuxolimab in advanced cancers. Study-wide findings and caveats: In the 0.1-3.0 mg/kg groups, partial responders showed among the lowest expansion.

Profiling relied on immunoSEQ multiplex PCR, and the TCRdb table lists in-frame clones only, not all of them. The table has 55,000 to 70,000 clones, about 85% seen once; the top ten hold under 6%. On this clone: Its antigen is not known.

CDR3 length equals 16 residues. V gave up 4 bases and J gave up 9 bases, with 19 bases separating them. Germline values: CDR1 MDHEN, CDR2 SYDVKM. V usage is TRBV28 and J usage is TRBJ1-6; tentatively, D is TRBD1 (5 bases). This TCR was sampled from an adult with an advanced solid tumor such as melanoma, head and neck, liver or kidney cancer. The starting material was CD4+ or CD8+ T cells sorted from blood, obtained in a trial of the OX40 agonist ivuxolimab. As DNA, the CDR3 is TGTGCCAGCAGTTCCTCAGGGTGGGCCCTGGGTTCACCCCTCCACTTT. It encodes CASSSSGWALGSPLHF.